Given below is one T cell receptor (beta chain) in context. This clonotype has a count of ten or more. Its antigen specificity is not known. Base qualities are not recorded, but no much larger clone differs from it by a single base. CDR3 length: 16 amino acids, cysteine to phenylalanine. The read is trimmed to its CDR3 DNA, 48 bases read in frame from base 1. At the junction V is shortened by 3 bases and J by 1 base, with 13 bases in between. The germline V gene (reference sequence) gives CDR1 as LNHDA and CDR2 as SQIVND. This record belongs to a study of T cell repertoires in cytomegalovirus infection (dated 2019 in TCRdb). For the wider study: Donor HLA type was relevant to the analysis, as public TCR beta signatures indicated carriage of CMV infection together with the matching HLA type.

Sequenced on an Illumina HiSeq 1500. TCRdb applied fastp at Q25 and MiXCR to the public reads, then kept only in-frame beta chains. One record per CDR3 amino acid sequence lists the most common genes and DNA. This sample gives hundreds of thousands of distinct CDR3 sequences in total; around 10% of them show up just once. The ten largest make up less than 3% of the sample. Overall results and qualifications from the work: The ex vivo response was dominated by HLA-C-restricted CMV-specific TCR beta clonotypes, which also provided the single most frequent clonotype in two of eight donors. Cumulative frequency of public TCR beta family members discriminated carriers of CMV infection plus the relevant HLA type in this cohort and an independent approximately 370-donor cohort.

Sequenced material: PBMCs. This receptor chain uses TRBV19 and TRBJ1-5; the D gene is perhaps TRBD1, from 5 matching bases. The receptor comes from a human donor in good health (CMV status not recorded). Some clones in this sample may be carry-over from other donors' samples. The DNA sequence follows: TGTGCCAGTAGTATGAGGCGGACAAACAGCAATCAGCCCCAGCATTTT. Its protein product is CASSMRRTNSNQPQHF.